The rows below give T cell receptor beta chains drawn from one sample of a study of blood T cell repertoires in COVID-19. Profiled with immunoSEQ multiplex PCR; TCRdb holds only in-frame clones, not every one. The sample lists approximately 130,000 clones, about four fifths occurring once. The sequenced sample consisted of peripheral blood. The source is a human donor in a cohort sampled during active COVID-19. Both conserved end residues are part of each CDR3. The D gene is left open where the match is weak. The size field is filled for only some rows; it gives once, few, many or a size class.

>TRBJ2-5|.|TRBV7-9|.
TGTGCCAGCAGGCCCGGGGATGGAGGGCAGACCCAGTACTTC
CASRPGDGGQTQYF
>TRBJ2-2|.|TRBV10-1|TRBD1
TGCGCCAGCAGTCCCCCAAACGGGGCAGGGGGCACCGGGGAGCTGTTTTTT
CASSPPNGAGGTGELFF
>TRBJ1-2|.|TRBV30|TRBD1
TGTGCCCGGTCGGGACAGATTAACTATGGCTACACCTTC
CARSGQINYGYTF
>TRBJ1-4|.|TRBV5-1|.
TGCGCCAGCAGCTTGGGGTCGGGACACTCCTTTGAAAAACTGTTTTTT
CASSLGSGHSFEKLFF
>TRBJ2-7|medium-sized|TRBV2|.
TGTGCCAGCAGTGATTACGGGTACGAGCAGTACTTC
CASSDYGYEQYF
>TRBJ1-6|.|TRBV19|TRBD1
TGTGCCAGTAGTGCCCGGACAGGTGGAGTCTCCTATAATTCACCCCTCCACTTT
CASSARTGGVSYNSPLHF
>TRBJ1-2|.|TRBV6-5|TRBD1
TGTGCCAGTTGGACAGGGGATAACTATGGCTACACCTTC
CASWTGDNYGYTF
>TRBJ2-7|.|TRBV4-1|.
TGCGCCAGCAGCCCGGGGTTAGCCTACGAGCAGTACTTC
CASSPGLAYEQYF
>TRBJ1-2|.|TRBV2|.
TGTGCCAGCAGTGGGGAGTTTGGCTACACCTTC
CASSGEFGYTF
>TRBJ1-5|.|TRBV12-5|TRBD1
TGTGCACAAGGACAGGATCACCAGCCCCAGCATTTT
CAQGQDHQPQHF
>TRBJ2-7|.|TRBV7-8|.
TGTGCCAGCAGCTTAGGTTTAGCAGGGCCGCGGGAGCAGTACTTC
CASSLGLAGPREQYF
>TRBJ2-3|.|TRBV6-5|TRBD1
TGTGCCAGCACCCCGGACAGGGTTTGGGATACGCAGTATTTT
CASTPDRVWDTQYF
>TRBJ1-2|.|TRBV7-3|TRBD1
TGTGCCAGCAGCCCTTCGACCGGGACAGGGTATGGCTACACCTTC
CASSPSTGTGYGYTF
>TRBJ2-5|once|TRBV5-1|TRBD2
TGCGCCAGCAGCTTGGTGGCGGGGGGCGGGGAGACCCAGTACTTC
CASSLVAGGGETQYF
>TRBJ1-4|few|TRBV4-1|TRBD1
TGCGCCAGCAGCCAAGTCCAGGGGGCGGTTGAAAAACTGTTTTTT
CASSQVQGAVEKLFF
>TRBJ1-1|.|TRBV7-2|.
TGTGCCAGCAGGGGAACAGAGCGGGCTTTCTTT
CASRGTERAFF
>TRBJ1-1|.|TRBV5-5|TRBD1
TGTGCCAGCAGCTCGATACAGGGGGCGGCGGGGACTGAAGCTTTCTTT
CASSSIQGAAGTEAFF
>TRBJ2-5|.|TRBV2|.
TGTGCCAGCAGTCGGACATCTTCGGCGGAGACCCAGTACTTC
CASSRTSSAETQYF
>TRBJ2-1|.|TRBV12-5|TRBD2
TGTGCTAGTGGTTTGGACCTAGCGGGGGCCTACAATGAGCAGTTCTTC
CASGLDLAGAYNEQFF
>TRBJ2-7|once|TRBV6-5|.
TGTGCCAGCAGCCCGAGCATCTACGAGCAGTACTTC
CASSPSIYEQYF
>TRBJ2-7|.|TRBV7-7|.
TGTGCTAGCAGCTTAGCGGAGGGGACGGGCTACGAGCAGTACTTC
CASSLAEGTGYEQYF
>TRBJ1-3|.|TRBV3-1/TRBV3-2|TRBD1
TGTGCCAGCAGCCAAGCCGGGACAGGCTCTGGAAACACCATATATTTT
CASSQAGTGSGNTIYF
>TRBJ2-7|.|TRBV12-3/TRBV12-4|.
TGTGCCAGCAGCCCGACAGGTAATTACGAGCAGTACTTC
CASSPTGNYEQYF
>TRBJ2-3|.|TRBV7-7|.
TGTGCTAGCAGCCTAAGACTCTCCGGGGCAGATACGCAGTATTTT
CASSLRLSGADTQYF
>TRBJ2-3|.|TRBV6-5|TRBD2
TGTGCCAGCAGGCGACTAGCGGGGGCAGATACGCAGTATTTT
CASRRLAGADTQYF
>TRBJ2-3|.|TRBV28|TRBD2
TGTGCCAGCAGTCCCGGACTAGCGGTTCTTCCTAGCACAGATACGCAGTATTTT
CASSPGLAVLPSTDTQYF
>TRBJ1-2|.|TRBV4-1|.
TGCGCCAGCAGCCAAGATGGGGGGTATGGCTACACCTTC
CASSQDGGYGYTF
>TRBJ1-1|.|TRBV18|.
TGTGCCAGCTCACCGCAGGGAGGCACTGAAGCTTTCTTT
CASSPQGGTEAFF
>TRBJ2-5|once|TRBV29-1|TRBD2
TGCAGCACTCGGGGGGGGCGCGGAGAGACCCAGTACTTC
CSTRGGRGETQYF
>TRBJ1-5|.|TRBV23-1|.
TGCGCCAGCAGTCACGCAGGGAACAATCAGCCCCAGCATTTT
CASSHAGNNQPQHF
>TRBJ2-1|.|TRBV9|TRBD2
TGTGCCAGCAGCGTCACCGGGACTATGAACAATGAGCAGTTCTTC
CASSVTGTMNNEQFF
>TRBJ1-5|.|TRBV6-6|.
TGTGCCAGCAGTTACTCGATAGGCAATCAGCCCCAGCATTTT
CASSYSIGNQPQHF
>TRBJ1-1|.|TRBV10-3|.
TGTGCCATCAGCGAAGCCAGCCCGGGAAAGAACACTGAAGCTTTCTTT
CAISEASPGKNTEAFF
>TRBJ1-3|.|TRBV2|TRBD1
TGTGCCAGCAGTGCGGTGACAGGGTATTTTGGAAACACCATATATTTT
CASSAVTGYFGNTIYF
>TRBJ1-2|.|TRBV5-1|.
TGCGCCAGCAGCTTGACGGCGGGTCAGGGGTTTAATGGCTACACCTTC
CASSLTAGQGFNGYTF
>TRBJ1-2|few|TRBV5-6|TRBD1
TGTGCCAGCAGCTTGGGGACAGGGGTTGGCTACACCTTC
CASSLGTGVGYTF
>TRBJ2-5|.|TRBV3-1/TRBV3-2|TRBD2
TGTGCCAGCAGACTAGCGGGGCAGGGGGAGACCCAGTACTTC
CASRLAGQGETQYF
>TRBJ1-3|.|TRBV5-1|.
TGCGCCAGCAAGGTGGAAGCGGAAGGGGGCACCATATATTTT
CASKVEAEGGTIYF
>TRBJ1-4|.|TRBV3-1/TRBV3-2|TRBD1
TGTGCCAGCAGCCACTTCGACAGGGGACCGACTAATGAAAAACTGTTTTTT
CASSHFDRGPTNEKLFF
>TRBJ1-4|.|TRBV30|TRBD1
TGTGCCTGGAGTAGAGGGACAGGGGATGAAAAACTGTTTTTT
CAWSRGTGDEKLFF
>TRBJ2-4|.|TRBV27|TRBD2
TGTGCCAGCAGTTTATTTAGCGGGGGGGGTGAAAACATTCAGTACTTC
CASSLFSGGGENIQYF
>TRBJ1-5|.|TRBV7-9|.
TGTGCCAGCAGCTTAGATCAGGGGTCGAATCAGCCCCAGCATTTT
CASSLDQGSNQPQHF
>TRBJ2-7|.|TRBV5-1|.
TGCGCCAGCAGGGGCCCTGGCTACGAGCAGTACTTC
CASRGPGYEQYF
>TRBJ1-2|few|TRBV25-1|.
TGTGCCACCTTGTATGGCTACACCTTC
CATLYGYTF
>TRBJ2-5|.|TRBV6-5|TRBD2
TGTGCCAGCAGGGCTAGCGGATCCCAAGAGACCCAGTACTTC
CASRASGSQETQYF
>TRBJ1-2|.|TRBV4-1|TRBD1
TGCGCCAGCAGCCTGACATACCGGGACAGGGGCCATGGCTACACCTTC
CASSLTYRDRGHGYTF
>TRBJ2-2|few|TRBV7-8|.
TGTGCCAGCAGCTTAGGAGGGACGAACACCGGGGAGCTGTTTTTT
CASSLGGTNTGELFF
>TRBJ2-3|.|TRBV10-2|TRBD2
TGCGCCAGCAGTGAAACTAGCGGGGCGACCTCCAGCACAGATACGCAGTATTTT
CASSETSGATSSTDTQYF
>TRBJ1-1|.|TRBV5-5|.
TGTGCCAGCAGAACAGTGGGGCGGAGCACTGAAGCTTTCTTT
CASRTVGRSTEAFF
>TRBJ2-3|.|TRBV27|TRBD2
TGTGCCAGCAGATGGGGACTAGCGGGCACAGATACGCAGTATTTT
CASRWGLAGTDTQYF
>TRBJ1-6|.|TRBV5-6|TRBD1
TGTGCCAGCAGCCCCCCCGGGACAGGGACTTCACCCCTCCACTTT
CASSPPGTGTSPLHF
>TRBJ2-7|.|TRBV10-3|TRBD2
TGTGCCATCAGTGAGTCGAATCGGGGGGACTCCTACGAGCAGTACTTC
CAISESNRGDSYEQYF
>TRBJ2-5|.|TRBV2|TRBD2
TGTGCCAGCAGCATAGCCCCGGGACTAGCTGGGGAGACCCAGTACTTC
CASSIAPGLAGETQYF
>TRBJ2-3|.|TRBV30|TRBD1
TGTGCCTGGAGTGGGGACAGGGTAGGAACAGATACGCAGTATTTT
CAWSGDRVGTDTQYF
>TRBJ2-4|once|TRBV6-1|.
TGTGCCAGCAGTGACGTTTTAGCCAAAAACATTCAGTACTTC
CASSDVLAKNIQYF
>TRBJ1-1|few|TRBV5-4|.
TGTGCCAGCAGCTTTCCAGGGAACACTGAAGCTTTCTTT
CASSFPGNTEAFF
>TRBJ2-3|.|TRBV9|.
TGTGCCAGCAGCGTAGATGGGGGCGCAGATACGCAGTATTTT
CASSVDGGADTQYF
>TRBJ1-6|once|TRBV30|.
TGTGCCTGGAGTGTACGGCAGGGCTACTCACCCCTCCACTTT
CAWSVRQGYSPLHF
>TRBJ1-2|.|TRBV15|.
TGTGCCACCAGCAGAGAAATCGGTGGCTACACCTTC
CATSREIGGYTF
>TRBJ2-2|.|TRBV2|TRBD2
TGTGCCAGCAGTCGGACTAGCGGGGGCGGTACCGGGGAGCTGTTTTTT
CASSRTSGGGTGELFF